This TCR beta chain was obtained from a study of blood T cells in healthy people across ages. With a J-beta primer mix and a sample-barcoded 5' primer, a second PCR ran about 7 to 12 cycles. TCRdb reprocessed the 5' RACE reads via MiXCR and lists one record per CDR3 protein. The repertoire holds about 770,000 distinct CDR3 sequences, with under 45% as singletons. This clonotype came up a few times. The receptor's source is a man aged 60-69 years in good health. The material sequenced was blood.

CDR3 bases: TGTGCCAGCGGTAAGGGGCTAAAGGACTCCTACGAGCAGTACTTC. Translation gives CASGKGLKDSYEQYF. The rearrangement links TRBV9 to TRBJ2-7, with D perhaps matching TRBD1 (5 bases). Trimming left V 7 bases short and J 0 bases short, with 17 bases between. This CDR3 contains 15 residues. The germline V gene has CDR1 SGDLS and CDR2 YYNGEE. Full variable domain (rest looked up from reference TRBV9 and TRBJ2-7): DSGVTQTPKHLITATGQRVTLRCSPRSGDLSVYWYQQSLDQGLQFLIQYYNGEERAKGNILERFSAQQFPDLHSELNLSSLELGDSALYFCASGKGLKDSYEQYFGPGTRLTVT.